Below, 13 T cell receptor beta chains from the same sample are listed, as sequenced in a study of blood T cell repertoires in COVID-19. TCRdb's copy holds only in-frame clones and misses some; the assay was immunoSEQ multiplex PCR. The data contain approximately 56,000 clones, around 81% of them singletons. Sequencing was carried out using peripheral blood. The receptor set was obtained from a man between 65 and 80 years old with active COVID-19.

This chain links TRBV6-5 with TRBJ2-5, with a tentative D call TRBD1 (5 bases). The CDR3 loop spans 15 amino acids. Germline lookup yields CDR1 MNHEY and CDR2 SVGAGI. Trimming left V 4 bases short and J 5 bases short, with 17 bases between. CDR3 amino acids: CASSSTQGNRETQYF. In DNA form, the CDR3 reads TGTGCCAGCAGTTCGACCCAGGGAAATCGGGAGACCCAGTACTTC.

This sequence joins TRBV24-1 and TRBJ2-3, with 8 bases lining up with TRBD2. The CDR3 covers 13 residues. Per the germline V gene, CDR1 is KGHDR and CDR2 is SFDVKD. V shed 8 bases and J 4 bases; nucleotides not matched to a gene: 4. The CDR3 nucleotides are TGTGCCACCACAGCGGGGGATGCAGATACGCAGTATTTT. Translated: CATTAGDADTQYF.

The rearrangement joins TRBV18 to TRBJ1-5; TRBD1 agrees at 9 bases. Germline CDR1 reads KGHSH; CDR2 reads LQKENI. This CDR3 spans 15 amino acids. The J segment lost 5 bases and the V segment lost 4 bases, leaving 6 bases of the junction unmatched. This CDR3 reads CASSQGTGWDQPQHF. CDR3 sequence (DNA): TGTGCCAGCTCACAGGGGACAGGGTGGGATCAGCCCCAGCATTTT.

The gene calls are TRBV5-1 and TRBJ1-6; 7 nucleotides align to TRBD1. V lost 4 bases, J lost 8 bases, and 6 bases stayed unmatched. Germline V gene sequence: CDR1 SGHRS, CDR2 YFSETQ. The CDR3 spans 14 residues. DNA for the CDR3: TGCGCCAGCAGCGAAGGACAGGTCCATTCACCCCTCCACTTT. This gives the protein CASSEGQVHSPLHF. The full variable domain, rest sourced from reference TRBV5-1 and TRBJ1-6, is KAGVTQTPRYLIKTRGQQVTLSCSPISGHRSVSWYQQTPGQGLQFLFEYFSETQRNKGNFPGRFSGRQFSNSRSEMNVSTLELGDSALYLCASSEGQVHSPLHFGNGTRLTVT.

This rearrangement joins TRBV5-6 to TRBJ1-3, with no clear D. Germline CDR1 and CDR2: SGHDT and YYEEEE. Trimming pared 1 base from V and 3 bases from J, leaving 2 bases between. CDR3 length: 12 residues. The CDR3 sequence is CASSLRGNTIYF. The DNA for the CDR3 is TGTGCCAGCAGCTTGCGTGGAAACACCATATATTTT.

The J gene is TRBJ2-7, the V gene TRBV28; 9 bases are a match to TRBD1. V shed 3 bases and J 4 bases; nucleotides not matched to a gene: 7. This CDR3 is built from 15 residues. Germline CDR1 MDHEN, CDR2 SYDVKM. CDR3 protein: CASSFRTGDVYEQYF. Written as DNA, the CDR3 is TGTGCCAGCAGTTTTAGGACAGGGGATGTTTACGAGCAGTACTTC.

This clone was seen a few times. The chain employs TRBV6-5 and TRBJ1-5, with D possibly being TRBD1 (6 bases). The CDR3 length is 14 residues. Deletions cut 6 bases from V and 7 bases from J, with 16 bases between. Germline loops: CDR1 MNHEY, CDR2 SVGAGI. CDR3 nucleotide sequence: TGTGCCAGCAGCCCGGACAGTTTAGGGCAGCCCCAGCATTTT. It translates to CASSPDSLGQPQHF.

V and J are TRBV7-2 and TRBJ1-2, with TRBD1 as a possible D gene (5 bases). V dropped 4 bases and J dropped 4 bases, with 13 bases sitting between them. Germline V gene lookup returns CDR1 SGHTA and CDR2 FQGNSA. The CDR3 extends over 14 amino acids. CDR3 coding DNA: TGTGCCAGCAGCTCCTTTGGGGGGGGCTATGGCTACACCTTC. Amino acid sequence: CASSSFGGGYGYTF.

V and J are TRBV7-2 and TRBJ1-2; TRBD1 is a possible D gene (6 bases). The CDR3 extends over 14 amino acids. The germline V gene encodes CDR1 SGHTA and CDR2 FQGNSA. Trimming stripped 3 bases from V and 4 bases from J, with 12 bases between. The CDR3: CASSFDRTTYGYTF. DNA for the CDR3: TGTGCCAGCAGCTTCGACAGGACAACCTATGGCTACACCTTC.

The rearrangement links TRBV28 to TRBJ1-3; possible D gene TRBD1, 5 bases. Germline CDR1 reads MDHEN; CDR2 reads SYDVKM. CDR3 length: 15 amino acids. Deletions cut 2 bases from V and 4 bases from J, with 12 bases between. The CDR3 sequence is CASSLLQDSGNTIYF. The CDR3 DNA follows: TGTGCCAGCAGTTTACTACAGGATAGCGGAAACACCATATATTTT.

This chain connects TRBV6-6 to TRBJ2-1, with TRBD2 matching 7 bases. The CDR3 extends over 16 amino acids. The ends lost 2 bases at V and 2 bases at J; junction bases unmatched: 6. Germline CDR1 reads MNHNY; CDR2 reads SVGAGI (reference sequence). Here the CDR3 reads CASSYGLGGAYNEQFF. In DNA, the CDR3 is TGTGCCAGCAGTTACGGCCTGGGGGGGGCCTACAATGAGCAGTTCTTC.

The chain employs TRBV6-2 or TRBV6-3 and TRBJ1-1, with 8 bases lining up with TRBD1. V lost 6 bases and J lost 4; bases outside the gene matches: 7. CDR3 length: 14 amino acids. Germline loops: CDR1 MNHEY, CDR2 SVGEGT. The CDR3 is CASSFDRGATEAFF. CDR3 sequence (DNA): TGTGCCAGCAGCTTTGACAGGGGAGCCACTGAAGCTTTCTTT.

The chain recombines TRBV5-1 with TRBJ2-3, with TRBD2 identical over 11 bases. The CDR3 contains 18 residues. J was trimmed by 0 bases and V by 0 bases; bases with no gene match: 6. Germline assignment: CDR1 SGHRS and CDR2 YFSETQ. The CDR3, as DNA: TGCGCCAGCAGCTTGGGTCTAGCGGGGGGTTCGAGCACAGATACGCAGTATTTT. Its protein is CASSLGLAGGSSTDTQYF.